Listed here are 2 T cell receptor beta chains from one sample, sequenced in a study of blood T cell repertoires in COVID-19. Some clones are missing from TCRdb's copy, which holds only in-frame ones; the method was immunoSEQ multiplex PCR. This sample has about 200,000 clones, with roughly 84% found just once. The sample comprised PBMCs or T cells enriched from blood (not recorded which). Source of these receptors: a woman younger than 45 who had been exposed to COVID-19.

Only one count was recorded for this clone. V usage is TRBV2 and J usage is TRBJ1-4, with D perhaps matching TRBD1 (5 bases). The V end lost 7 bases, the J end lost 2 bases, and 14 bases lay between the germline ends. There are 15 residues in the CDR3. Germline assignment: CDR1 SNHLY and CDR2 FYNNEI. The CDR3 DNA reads TGTGCCAGCAAAACCTTCAGGGCCACTAATGAAAAACTGTTTTTT. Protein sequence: CASKTFRATNEKLFF.

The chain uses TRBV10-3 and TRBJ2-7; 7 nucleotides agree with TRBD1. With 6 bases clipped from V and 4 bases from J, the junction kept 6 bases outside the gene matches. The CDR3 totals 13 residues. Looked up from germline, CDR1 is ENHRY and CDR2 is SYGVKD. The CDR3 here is CAISPRQGYEQYF. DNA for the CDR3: TGTGCCATCAGCCCTCGACAGGGATACGAGCAGTACTTC.